The rows below give T cell receptor beta chains drawn from one sample of a study of beta chain features in type 1 diabetes. Here immunoSEQ multiplex PCR was the method, and the copy in TCRdb shows in-frame clones only, minus some. This sample carries around 250,000 clones, roughly 70% of them seen once, and the ten largest clones take about 0.05%. The sequencing input was naive CD4+ T cells from blood. These receptors originate from a man younger than 40 in good health. Both conserved end residues are trimmed from each CDR3. The order of the fields is V gene, clone size, CDR3 protein. Only part of the rows carry a size: once, few, many, or a class if the clone is expanded.

V gene: TRBV16; clone size: .; CDR3 protein: ASSQGKGPNSPLH
V gene: TRBV5-1; clone size: .; CDR3 protein: ASSLDRVGANVLT
V gene: TRBV2; clone size: .; CDR3 protein: ASSGDRGPYNEQF
V gene: TRBV15; clone size: .; CDR3 protein: ATSRGDRYNSPLH
V gene: TRBV23-1; clone size: .; CDR3 protein: ASSHKGRPPGTGNTGELF
V gene: TRBV5-4; clone size: .; CDR3 protein: ASSLRGAETF
V gene: TRBV18; clone size: .; CDR3 protein: ASSPRTSGSGEQY
V gene: TRBV11-2; clone size: .; CDR3 protein: ASSSGLATDTQY
V gene: TRBV7-9; clone size: .; CDR3 protein: ASSPTGNTEAF
V gene: TRBV7-2; clone size: few; CDR3 protein: ASSGRSVRGSYEQY
V gene: TRBV20-1; clone size: .; CDR3 protein: SARVTGELF